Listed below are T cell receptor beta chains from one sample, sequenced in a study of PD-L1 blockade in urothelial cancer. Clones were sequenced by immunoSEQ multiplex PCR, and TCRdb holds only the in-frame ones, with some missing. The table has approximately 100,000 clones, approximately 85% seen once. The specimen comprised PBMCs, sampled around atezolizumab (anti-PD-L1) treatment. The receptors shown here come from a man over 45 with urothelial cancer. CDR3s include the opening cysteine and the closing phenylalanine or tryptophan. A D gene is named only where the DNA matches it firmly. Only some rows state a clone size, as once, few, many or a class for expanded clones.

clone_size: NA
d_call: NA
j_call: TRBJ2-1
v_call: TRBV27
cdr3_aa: CASRRGTYNEQFF
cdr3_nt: TGTGCCAGCAGACGGGGGACCTACAATGAGCAGTTCTTC

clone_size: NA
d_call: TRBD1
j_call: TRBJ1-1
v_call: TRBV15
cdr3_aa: CATSEEIETGDPEAFF
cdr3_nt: TGTGCCACCAGCGAAGAGATAGAGACAGGGGACCCTGAAGCTTTCTTT

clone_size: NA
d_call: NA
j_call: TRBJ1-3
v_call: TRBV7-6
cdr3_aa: CASSSFNTGSGNTIYF
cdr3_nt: TGTGCCAGCAGCTCCTTCAACACGGGGTCTGGAAACACCATATATTTT

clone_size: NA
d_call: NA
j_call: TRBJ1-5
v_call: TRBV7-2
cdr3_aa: CASSLKSYRVGNQPQHF
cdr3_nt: TGTGCCAGCAGCTTAAAGAGTTACAGGGTTGGCAATCAGCCCCAGCATTTT

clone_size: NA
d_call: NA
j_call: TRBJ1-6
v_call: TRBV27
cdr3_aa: CASSFLSSYNSPLHF
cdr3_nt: TGTGCCAGCAGTTTTCTGAGCTCCTATAATTCACCCCTCCACTTT

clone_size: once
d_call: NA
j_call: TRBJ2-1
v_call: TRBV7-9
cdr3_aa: CASSLVRDNEQFF
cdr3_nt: TGTGCCAGCAGCTTAGTTCGGGACAATGAGCAGTTCTTC

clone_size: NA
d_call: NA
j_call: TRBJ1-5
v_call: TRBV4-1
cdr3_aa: CASSQDYSKQPQHF
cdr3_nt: TGCGCCAGCAGCCAAGATTACTCGAAGCAGCCCCAGCATTTT

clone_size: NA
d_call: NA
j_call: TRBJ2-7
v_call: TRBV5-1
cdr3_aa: CASSLQGGTYEQYF
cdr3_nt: TGCGCCAGCAGCTTACAGGGGGGGACCTACGAGCAGTACTTC

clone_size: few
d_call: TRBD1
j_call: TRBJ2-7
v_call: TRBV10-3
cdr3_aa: CAIGGSDRGTEQYF
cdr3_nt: TGTGCCATCGGCGGTTCCGACAGGGGTACCGAGCAGTACTTC

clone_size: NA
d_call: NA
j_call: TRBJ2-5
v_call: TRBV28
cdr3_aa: CASSLGSPETQYF
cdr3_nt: TGTGCCAGCAGTTTAGGTAGCCCCGAGACCCAGTACTTC

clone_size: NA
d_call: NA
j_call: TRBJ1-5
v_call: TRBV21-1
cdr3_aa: CASSTRPCGSDQPQHF
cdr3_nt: TGTGCCAGCAGCACCAGACCCTGCGGGAGCGATCAGCCCCAGCATTTT

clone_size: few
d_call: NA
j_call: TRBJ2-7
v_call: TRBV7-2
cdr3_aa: CASSSLQVPSYEQYF
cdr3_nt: TGTGCCAGCAGCTCACTACAGGTCCCCTCCTACGAGCAGTACTTC

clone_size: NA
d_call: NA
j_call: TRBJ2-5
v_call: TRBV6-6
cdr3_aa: CASSYPKQGATQYF
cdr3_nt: TGTGCCAGCAGTTACCCGAAACAGGGAGCGACCCAGTACTTC

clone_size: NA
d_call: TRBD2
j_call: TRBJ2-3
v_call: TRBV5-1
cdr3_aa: CASSLALAGGTDTQYF
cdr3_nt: TGCGCCAGCAGCTTGGCCCTAGCGGGGGGCACAGATACGCAGTATTTT

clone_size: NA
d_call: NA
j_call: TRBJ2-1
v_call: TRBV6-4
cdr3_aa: CASSEVWAQGEQFF
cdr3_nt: TGTGCCAGCAGTGAAGTGTGGGCTCAAGGTGAGCAGTTCTTC

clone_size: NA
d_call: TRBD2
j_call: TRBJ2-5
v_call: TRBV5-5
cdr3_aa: CASSLFAGEGETQYF
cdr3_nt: TGTGCCAGCAGCTTGTTCGCGGGAGAGGGAGAGACCCAGTACTTC

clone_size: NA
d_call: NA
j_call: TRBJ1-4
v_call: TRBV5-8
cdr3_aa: CASSLAGTTLGLFF
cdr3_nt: TGTGCCAGCAGCTTGGCGGGGACTACCTTGGGACTGTTTTTT

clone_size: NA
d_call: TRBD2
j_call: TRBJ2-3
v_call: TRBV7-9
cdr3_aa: CASSPSRVLAGVGTDTQYF
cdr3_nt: TGTGCCAGCAGCCCTAGTAGGGTACTAGCGGGAGTAGGCACAGATACGCAGTATTTT

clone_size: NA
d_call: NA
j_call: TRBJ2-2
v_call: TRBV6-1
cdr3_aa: CASFREPNTGELFF
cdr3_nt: TGTGCCAGCTTTCGGGAGCCGAACACCGGGGAGCTGTTTTTT

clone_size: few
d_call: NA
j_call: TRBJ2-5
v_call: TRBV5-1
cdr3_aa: CASSLGAVEETQYF
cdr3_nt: TGCGCCAGCAGCTTGGGGGCAGTGGAAGAGACCCAGTACTTC

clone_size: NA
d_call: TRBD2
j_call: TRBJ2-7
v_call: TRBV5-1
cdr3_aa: CASSYNVGSSGNEQYF
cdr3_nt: TGCGCCAGCAGCTATAACGTAGGCTCTAGCGGGAACGAGCAGTACTTC

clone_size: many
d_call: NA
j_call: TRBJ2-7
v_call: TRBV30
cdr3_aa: CAYKPSFPRESYEQYF
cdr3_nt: TGTGCCTACAAGCCTAGCTTCCCAAGGGAATCCTACGAGCAGTACTTC

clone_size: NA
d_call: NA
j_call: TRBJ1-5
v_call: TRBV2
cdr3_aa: CASSDMLGGWQPQHF
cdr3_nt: TGTGCCAGCAGTGACATGTTGGGAGGTTGGCAGCCCCAGCATTTT

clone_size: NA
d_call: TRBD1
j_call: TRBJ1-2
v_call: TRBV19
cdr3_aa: CATSDRGHGYTF
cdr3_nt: TGTGCCACCTCGGACAGGGGGCATGGCTACACCTTC

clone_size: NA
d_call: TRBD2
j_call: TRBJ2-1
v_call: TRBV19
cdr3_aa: CASSILGLAGGNEQFF
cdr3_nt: TGTGCCAGTAGTATCCTGGGGCTAGCGGGAGGAAATGAGCAGTTCTTC

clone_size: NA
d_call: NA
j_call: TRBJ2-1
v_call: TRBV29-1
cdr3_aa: CSVEAGLLVYEQFF
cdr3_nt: TGCAGCGTTGAAGCGGGACTCCTAGTCTATGAGCAGTTCTTC

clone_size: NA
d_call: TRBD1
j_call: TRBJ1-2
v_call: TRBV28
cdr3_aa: CASWRGRGGYTF
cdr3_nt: TGTGCCAGCTGGAGGGGCAGGGGGGGCTACACCTTC

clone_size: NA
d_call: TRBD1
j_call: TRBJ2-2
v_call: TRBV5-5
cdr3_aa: CASSLETGGHGELFF
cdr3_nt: TGTGCCAGCAGCTTGGAGACAGGGGGCCACGGGGAGCTGTTTTTT

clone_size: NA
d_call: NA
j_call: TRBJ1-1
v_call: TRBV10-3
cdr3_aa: CAISELQVVGGTEAFF
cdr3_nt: TGTGCCATCAGTGAGCTACAGGTTGTGGGAGGTACTGAAGCTTTCTTT

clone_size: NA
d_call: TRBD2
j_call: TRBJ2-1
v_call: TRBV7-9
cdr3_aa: CASSLTSMNEQFF
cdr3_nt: TGTGCCAGCAGCTTGACTAGCATGAATGAGCAGTTCTTC

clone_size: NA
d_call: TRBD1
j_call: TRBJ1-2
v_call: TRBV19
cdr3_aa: CASSSMDRGLTNYGYTF
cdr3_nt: TGTGCCAGTAGTTCTATGGACAGGGGGCTAACTAACTATGGCTACACCTTC

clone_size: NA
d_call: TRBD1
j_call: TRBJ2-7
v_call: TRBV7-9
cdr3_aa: CASSLASTGSYEQYF
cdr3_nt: TGTGCCAGCAGCTTAGCCTCGACAGGGTCCTACGAGCAGTACTTC

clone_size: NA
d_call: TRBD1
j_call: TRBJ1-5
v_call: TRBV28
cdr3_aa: CASSLGTGTVGGQPQHF
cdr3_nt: TGTGCCAGCAGTTTGGGGACAGGGACAGTGGGTGGTCAGCCCCAGCATTTT

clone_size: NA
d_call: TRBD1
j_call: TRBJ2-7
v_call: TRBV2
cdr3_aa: CASIQGAWDYEQYF
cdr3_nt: TGTGCCAGTATACAGGGGGCCTGGGACTACGAGCAGTACTTC

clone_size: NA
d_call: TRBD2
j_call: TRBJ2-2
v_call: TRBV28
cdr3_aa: CASSFEGRAGPGELFF
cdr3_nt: TGTGCCAGCAGTTTTGAGGGGAGGGCCGGTCCTGGGGAGCTGTTTTTT

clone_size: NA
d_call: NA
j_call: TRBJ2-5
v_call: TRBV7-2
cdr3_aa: CASSLDRTPETQYF
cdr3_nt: TGTGCCAGCAGCTTAGATCGTACTCCGGAGACCCAGTACTTC

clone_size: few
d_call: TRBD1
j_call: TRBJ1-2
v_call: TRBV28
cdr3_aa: CASSSMTGRYGYTF
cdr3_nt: TGTGCCAGCAGTTCCATGACAGGGCGGTATGGCTACACCTTC

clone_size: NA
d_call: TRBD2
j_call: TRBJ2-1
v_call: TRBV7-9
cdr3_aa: CASSTLAGGRDNEQFF
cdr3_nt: TGTGCCAGCAGCACCTTAGCGGGAGGGCGGGACAATGAGCAGTTCTTC

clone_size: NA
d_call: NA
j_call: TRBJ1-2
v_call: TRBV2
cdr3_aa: CASSDAGPNYGYTF
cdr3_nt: TGTGCCAGCAGTGATGCGGGCCCGAACTATGGCTACACCTTC

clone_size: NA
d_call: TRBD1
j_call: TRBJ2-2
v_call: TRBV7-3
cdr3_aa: CASSLNRGNTGELFF
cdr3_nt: TGTGCCAGCAGCTTAAACAGGGGAAACACCGGGGAGCTGTTTTTT

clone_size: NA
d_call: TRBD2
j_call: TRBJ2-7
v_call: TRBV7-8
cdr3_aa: CASSLGPWGLDLSSYEQYF
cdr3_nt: TGTGCCAGCAGCTTAGGACCATGGGGACTAGACCTTTCTTCCTACGAGCAGTACTTC

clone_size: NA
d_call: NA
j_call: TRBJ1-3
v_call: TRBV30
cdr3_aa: CAWSDPNIGNTIYF
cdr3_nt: TGTGCCTGGAGTGACCCAAACATTGGAAACACCATATATTTT

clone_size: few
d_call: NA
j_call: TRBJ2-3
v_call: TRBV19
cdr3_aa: CASSVRHEGSVDTQYF
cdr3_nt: TGTGCCAGTAGTGTACGACATGAGGGTAGCGTGGATACGCAGTATTTT

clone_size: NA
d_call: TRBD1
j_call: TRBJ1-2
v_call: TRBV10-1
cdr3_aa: CASRTGVSRGGYTF
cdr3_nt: TGCGCCAGTCGGACAGGGGTCAGTCGGGGTGGCTACACCTTC

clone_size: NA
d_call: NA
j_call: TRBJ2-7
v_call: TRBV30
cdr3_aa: CAWDSSYEQYF
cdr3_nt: TGTGCCTGGGACAGTTCCTACGAGCAGTACTTC

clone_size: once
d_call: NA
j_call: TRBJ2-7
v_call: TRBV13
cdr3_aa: CASSFGVGNYEQYF
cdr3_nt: TGTGCCAGCAGCTTCGGGGTGGGAAACTACGAGCAGTACTTC

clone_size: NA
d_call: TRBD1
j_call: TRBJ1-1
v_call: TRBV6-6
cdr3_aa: CASSYPGTGAQAEAFF
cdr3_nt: TGTGCCAGCAGTTATCCCGGGACAGGTGCTCAAGCAGAAGCTTTCTTT

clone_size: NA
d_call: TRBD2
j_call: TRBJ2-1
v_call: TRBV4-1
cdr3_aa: CASSQGLAGGDEQFF
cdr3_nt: TGCGCCAGCAGCCAAGGACTAGCGGGAGGCGATGAGCAGTTCTTC

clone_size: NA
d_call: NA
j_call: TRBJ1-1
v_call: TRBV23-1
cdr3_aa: CASSHRRAGKGTMTNTEAFF
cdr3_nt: TGCGCCAGCAGTCACCGGAGGGCAGGGAAGGGTACTATGACGAACACTGAAGCTTTCTTT

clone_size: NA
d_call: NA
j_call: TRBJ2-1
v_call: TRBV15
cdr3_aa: CATSILAVGRGEQFF
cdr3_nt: TGTGCCACCAGCATCCTCGCCGTCGGGAGAGGTGAGCAGTTCTTC